A selection of T cell receptor beta chains follows, all from one sample in a study of cytomegalovirus exposure and HLA in healthy donors. Sequencing was performed with immunoSEQ multiplex PCR; in TCRdb, only in-frame clones are kept and a portion is missing. In the table there are over 85,000 clones, less than 10% of which are singletons. The sequenced sample consisted of PBMCs. The receptors originated from a man in his forties or fifties in good health and CMV-seronegative. Both conserved end residues are part of each CDR3. The D gene is left open where the match is weak. Size tells how often a clone was seen (once, few, many) or the class of an expanded clone, and some rows leave it out.

j_gene | v_gene | d_gene | abundance | CDR3nt | CDR3aa
TRBJ2-7 | TRBV7-9 | TRBD1 | NA | TGTGCCAGCAGCTTAGTGGGCGGGACAGGGGGAGCCTACGAGCAGTACTTC | CASSLVGGTGGAYEQYF
TRBJ2-1 | TRBV15 | TRBD1 | few | TGTGCCACCAGCAGAGGGGACAGGGGATACAATGAGCAGTTCTTC | CATSRGDRGYNEQFF
TRBJ2-1 | TRBV4-3 | TRBD2 | few | TGCGCCAGCAGCCAAGATAGCGGGAGAAGCTACAATGAGCAGTTCTTC | CASSQDSGRSYNEQFF
TRBJ1-2 | TRBV18 | NA | NA | TGTGCCAGCTCCCGGACAGAGGGGTATGGCTACACCTTC | CASSRTEGYGYTF
TRBJ2-7 | TRBV14 | NA | NA | TGTGCCAGCAGCCATTCCAGGGGGGACCGAACTCCTAAGCAGTACTTC | CASSHSRGDRTPKQYF
TRBJ2-5 | TRBV28 | NA | NA | TGTGCCAGCACCCCCACTGGACAGAACCAAGAGACCCAGTACTTC | CASTPTGQNQETQYF
TRBJ1-4 | TRBV28 | TRBD1 | NA | TGTGCCAGCAGCTATGACAGGGGGGCTTACGTTTTT | CASSYDRGAYVF
TRBJ2-1 | TRBV5-8 | NA | NA | TGTGCCAGCAGCCCAGTGTACGATGAGCAGTTCTTC | CASSPVYDEQFF
TRBJ2-6 | TRBV28 | TRBD1 | NA | TGTGCCAGCAGTTTAGAAAACAGGGGGCTCGGGGCCAACGTCCTGACTTTC | CASSLENRGLGANVLTF
TRBJ1-4 | TRBV6-6 | NA | NA | TGTGCCAGCAGTTACTCGAGAGCGAATGAAAAACTGTTTTTT | CASSYSRANEKLFF
TRBJ2-4 | TRBV5-6 | TRBD1 | few | TGTGCCAGCAGCTCGAAATTCGGGACAGGGTTTAAAAACATTCAGTACTTC | CASSSKFGTGFKNIQYF
TRBJ1-1 | TRBV29-1 | NA | NA | TGCAGCGTGAGAGGGCCTACGGGCAACATGAACACTGAAGCTTTCTTT | CSVRGPTGNMNTEAFF
TRBJ2-2 | TRBV5-1 | TRBD1 | few | TGCGCCAGCAGCTTAAAGGGGGCTGAGGGGGAGCTGTTTTTT | CASSLKGAEGELFF
TRBJ2-1 | TRBV5-4 | TRBD2 | few | TGTGCCAGCAGCTTTAGCGGGGCCTCCTACAATGAGCAGTTCTTC | CASSFSGASYNEQFF
TRBJ1-1 | TRBV7-9 | NA | few | TGTGCCAGCAGCTTAGCGGGGGCGGCGAACACTGAAGCTTTCTTT | CASSLAGAANTEAFF
TRBJ2-7 | TRBV6-5 | NA | few | TGTGCCAGCACCCAACCCGGAGGGGACGAGCAGTACTTC | CASTQPGGDEQYF
TRBJ1-3 | TRBV18 | NA | NA | TGTGCCAGCTCACCACCGGCCTCAGGGCTCCCCGGTTTTGTGGGAAACACCATATATTTT | CASSPPASGLPGFVGNTIYF
TRBJ1-1 | TRBV6-5 | NA | few | TGTGCCAGCAGTTATGAGCATATGAACACTGAAGCTTTCTTT | CASSYEHMNTEAFF
TRBJ1-6 | TRBV28 | NA | NA | TGTGCCAGCAGATCAATACAGGATTCACCCCTCCACTTT | CASRSIQDSPLHF
TRBJ2-2 | TRBV10-3 | TRBD2 | NA | TGTGCCATCAGTGAGACTAGCGGGGGCGGGGAGCTGTTTTTT | CAISETSGGGELFF
TRBJ1-2 | TRBV2 | NA | few | TGTGCCAGCAGCGTCGGATCGGGATTAACCCCCTTC | CASSVGSGLTPF
TRBJ1-1 | TRBV19 | NA | few | TGTGCCAGTAGCCAGCTCCGCGGCGCTGAAGCTTTCTTT | CASSQLRGAEAFF
TRBJ1-2 | TRBV19 | NA | NA | TGTGCCAGTAGCTTATCGACTTTGATGGCCGGGTATGGCTACACCTTC | CASSLSTLMAGYGYTF
TRBJ2-5 | TRBV5-1 | TRBD2 | once | TGCGCCAGCAGCCCAGGGACTAGCGGGGGGGCTGGGAAGACCCAGTACTTC | CASSPGTSGGAGKTQYF
TRBJ1-5 | TRBV5-1 | TRBD1 | few | TGCGCCAGCAGCCTCGGGACAGTTAGCAATCAGCCCCAGCATTTT | CASSLGTVSNQPQHF
TRBJ1-3 | TRBV28 | NA | few | TGTGCCAGCAGTCGCGGACTCTCAAGCTCTGGAAACACCATATATTTT | CASSRGLSSSGNTIYF
TRBJ1-2 | TRBV28 | TRBD1 | few | TGTGCCAGCAGTTCGGGACAGGGGGCAGCTAACTATGGCTACACCTTC | CASSSGQGAANYGYTF
TRBJ2-1 | TRBV2 | TRBD2 | NA | TGTGCCAGCAGGAGGAGGCGGGGGACCTACAATGAGCAGTTCTTC | CASRRRRGTYNEQFF
TRBJ2-7 | TRBV27 | TRBD1 | NA | TGTGCCAGCAGACACTCTAGGACAGGGCCCTTCTCGACCTACGAGCAGTACTTC | CASRHSRTGPFSTYEQYF
TRBJ2-5 | TRBV2 | TRBD2 | NA | TGTGCCAGCAGGGGACTAGCGGGAGCCTATACCCAAGAGACCCAGTACTTC | CASRGLAGAYTQETQYF